This T cell receptor beta chain was sequenced in a study of shared clonotypes between healthy human individuals. Background on the study: Donors consisted of a couple of women and three men between 18 and 49.

When replicate PCRs were run on unsorted PBMC, they used approximately 300 ng DNA, approximately 31,000 T cell genomes. TCRdb's table, derived via immunoSEQ multiplex PCR, lists solely in-frame clones and lacks some. This table holds around 500,000 clones, approximately 78% found once. CDR1 is MDHEN, CDR2 SYDVKM, per germline. Losses at the gene ends were 2 bases for V and 0 bases for J; bases not matched to a gene: 20. This CDR3 contains 22 residues. The J gene is TRBJ2-2, the V gene TRBV28, with 8 positions matching TRBD2. The source of this sequence is a woman aged 40 to 49 in good health. Some clones in this sample may be carry-over from other donors' samples. The specimen was PBMCs. The DNA of the CDR3 is TGTGCCAGCAGTTTAGTCAGGAGTTGGTCTAGCGGGCGCCATCCGAACACCGGGGAGCTGTTTTTT. Translating it yields CASSLVRSWSSGRHPNTGELFF.